A selection of T cell receptor beta chains follows, all from one sample in a study of T cell repertoires in aging, cancer and after chemotherapy. One entry per CDR3 protein, called by TCRdb with MiXCR from the multiplex PCR reads. In the table there are roughly 4,900 distinct CDR3 sequences, around 30% of which are singletons. The sample consisted of blood. These receptors were collected from a human donor with a solid tumor. CDR3s include the opening cysteine and the closing phenylalanine or tryptophan. A D gene is named only where the DNA matches it firmly. Size values are once, few and many counts, or a class for expanded clones, and some rows have none.

clone_size: NA
j_call: TRBJ2-7
d_call: NA
v_call: TRBV27
cdr3_nt: TGTGCCAGCAGTTTATTAAGTCGACTCTACGAGCAGTACTTC
cdr3_aa: CASSLLSRLYEQYF

clone_size: NA
j_call: TRBJ2-2
d_call: NA
v_call: TRBV6-4
cdr3_nt: TGTGCCAGGGACCTGCCGCTCAACACCGGGGAGCTGTTTTTT
cdr3_aa: CARDLPLNTGELFF

clone_size: few
j_call: TRBJ2-3
d_call: TRBD2
v_call: TRBV5-1
cdr3_nt: TGTGCCAGCAGCTCATCAGCGGTGCGGGAGAACCACGAGACCGACCTAGATACGCAGTATTTT
cdr3_aa: CASSSSAVRENHETDLDTQYF

clone_size: medium-sized
j_call: TRBJ2-2
d_call: TRBD1
v_call: TRBV27
cdr3_nt: TGTGCCAGCATCTACAGGGGATCCACCGGGGAGCTGTTTTTT
cdr3_aa: CASIYRGSTGELFF

clone_size: medium-sized
j_call: TRBJ2-6
d_call: NA
v_call: TRBV27
cdr3_nt: TGTGCCAGCACTTGGATCTCTGGGGCCAACGTCCTGACTTTC
cdr3_aa: CASTWISGANVLTF

clone_size: medium-sized
j_call: TRBJ2-1
d_call: NA
v_call: TRBV19
cdr3_nt: TGTGCCAGTAGTATTCAGCGTTCGCAATACAATGAGCAGTTCTTC
cdr3_aa: CASSIQRSQYNEQFF

clone_size: medium-sized
j_call: TRBJ2-1
d_call: NA
v_call: TRBV15
cdr3_nt: TGTGCCACCAGCAGAGATAGTTCCCCGTTCTTC
cdr3_aa: CATSRDSSPFF

clone_size: medium-sized
j_call: TRBJ1-6
d_call: TRBD1
v_call: TRBV5-4
cdr3_nt: TGTGCCAGCAGCTTTGGGACAGCCATTAATTCACCCCTCCACTTT
cdr3_aa: CASSFGTAINSPLHF

clone_size: medium-sized
j_call: TRBJ1-2
d_call: NA
v_call: TRBV27
cdr3_nt: TGTGCCAGCAGATTAGGATCGGGAGGGGGGCACTATGGCTACACCTTC
cdr3_aa: CASRLGSGGGHYGYTF

clone_size: NA
j_call: TRBJ2-3
d_call: TRBD2
v_call: TRBV20-1
cdr3_nt: TGCAGTGCTTGCCCTGCGAGCGGGGGGGGGCATGGGGATACGCAGTATTTT
cdr3_aa: CSACPASGGGHGDTQYF

clone_size: medium-sized
j_call: TRBJ2-1
d_call: TRBD2
v_call: TRBV6-5
cdr3_nt: TGTGCCAGCAGTTACTCTAGCGGGAGGGCCGGCGTAAATGAGCAGTTCTTC
cdr3_aa: CASSYSSGRAGVNEQFF

clone_size: few
j_call: TRBJ2-5
d_call: TRBD2
v_call: TRBV7-2
cdr3_nt: TGTGCCAGCAGCTTCTCTAGCGGGAGTTCCCAAGAGACCCAGTACTTC
cdr3_aa: CASSFSSGSSQETQYF

clone_size: medium-sized
j_call: TRBJ2-7
d_call: TRBD2
v_call: TRBV11-1
cdr3_nt: TGTGCCAGCAGCCAGCGGGAGGGCCCCTACGAGCAGTACTTC
cdr3_aa: CASSQREGPYEQYF

clone_size: medium-sized
j_call: TRBJ2-7
d_call: NA
v_call: TRBV5-4
cdr3_nt: TGTGCCAGCAGCTCAACAGGGAAGCCCTACGAGCAGTACTTC
cdr3_aa: CASSSTGKPYEQYF

clone_size: medium-sized
j_call: TRBJ2-7
d_call: TRBD1
v_call: TRBV30
cdr3_nt: TGTGCCTGGAGTTTAGACCGGGACAGGGGAACCTACGAGCAGTACTTC
cdr3_aa: CAWSLDRDRGTYEQYF

clone_size: NA
j_call: TRBJ2-3
d_call: TRBD1
v_call: TRBV7-3
cdr3_nt: TGTGCCAGCAGCCGTCAGGGGGCCGCCGTGGGCCCAGATACGCAGTATTTT
cdr3_aa: CASSRQGAAVGPDTQYF

clone_size: few
j_call: TRBJ2-7
d_call: NA
v_call: TRBV6-6
cdr3_nt: TGTGCCAGCGGGGATGCGGGTTACGAGCAGTACTTC
cdr3_aa: CASGDAGYEQYF

clone_size: medium-sized
j_call: TRBJ1-2
d_call: NA
v_call: TRBV29-1
cdr3_nt: TGCAGCGTTGCGGATGCGGGGGGCTATGGCTACACCTTC
cdr3_aa: CSVADAGGYGYTF

clone_size: NA
j_call: TRBJ1-6
d_call: TRBD1
v_call: TRBV6-2/TRBV6-3
cdr3_nt: TGTGCCAGCAGTTTAGGGACAGCCCTCCACTTT
cdr3_aa: CASSLGTALHF

clone_size: medium-sized
j_call: TRBJ2-5
d_call: NA
v_call: TRBV12-3/TRBV12-4
cdr3_nt: TGTGCCAGCAGCCGGACAGAGGCCGAGACCCAGTACTTC
cdr3_aa: CASSRTEAETQYF